These 9 T cell receptor beta chains share one sample of origin, sequenced in a study of T and B cells in COVID-19 patients. From blood, about 220-500 ng of genomic DNA served as TRB template. BIOMED2 TRB-A/B primer pools were used in multiplex TRB PCR. TCRdb re-called the multiplex PCR reads through MiXCR, storing one row per CDR3 protein. The sample includes 20,000 or so distinct CDR3 sequences, 30% of them seen just once. Input material: blood. The receptor set was obtained from a human donor who had recovered from COVID-19.

This clonotype qualifies as medium-sized. This chain uses TRBV19 with TRBJ2-2, with D unclear. Trimming took 4 bases from V and 4 from J, leaving 1 base between them. The CDR3 is 11 residues long. Germline V CDR1 and CDR2: LNHDA, SQIVND (reference sequence). CDR3 sequence: CASSTTGELFF. In nucleotides, the CDR3 is TGTGCCAGTAGTACCACCGGGGAGCTGTTTTTT.

Within the sample, this clonotype is medium-sized. The chain joins TRBV19 to TRBJ2-7, with TRBD2 identical over 8 bases. This CDR3 has 14 amino acids. Germline assignment: CDR1 LNHDA and CDR2 SQIVND (reference sequence). V lost 3 bases to trimming and J lost 7 bases; unmatched junction nucleotides: 8. The CDR3 loop reads CASSIAGGRGEQYF. For the CDR3, the DNA is TGTGCCAGTAGTATCGCGGGGGGCCGGGGTGAGCAGTACTTC.

This clonotype has at least ten counts. The rearrangement links TRBV5-4 to TRBJ2-1, with 7 bases aligning to TRBD1. The CDR3 spans 12 residues. Germline V gene data show CDR1 as SGHNT and CDR2 as YYREEE (reference sequence). After removal of 3 bases from V and 7 bases from J, the junction contained 1 base not matched to a gene. CDR3 amino acids: CASSSGGNEQFF. DNA of the CDR3: TGTGCCAGCAGCTCAGGGGGAAATGAGCAGTTCTTC.

A few counts support this clonotype. The chain joins TRBV19 to TRBJ1-5; no clear D gene. CDR1 LNHDA and CDR2 SQIVND come from the germline V gene (reference sequence). Deletions cut 8 bases from V and 0 bases from J, with 2 bases between. The CDR3 length is 11 residues. CDR3 protein: CASGSNQPQHF. The CDR3 bases are TGTGCCAGTGGTAGCAATCAGCCCCAGCATTTT.

This clonotype was counted between two and nine times. DNA for the CDR3: TGTGCCTGGAGTAAGGCAGGGTGGTCCGGAGGCCCGGGCTATTACGAGCAGTACTTC. Translated, it gives CAWSKAGWSGGPGYYEQYF. The chain recombines TRBV30 with TRBJ2-7; either TRBD1 or TRBD2 may supply D (5 bases each). Per germline, CDR1 GTSNPN and CDR2 SVGIG (reference sequence). The CDR3 is 19 residues long. Trimming took 2 bases from V and 4 from J, leaving 30 bases between them. The complete variable domain, with remaining parts taken from reference TRBV30 and TRBJ2-7, reads SQTIHQWPATLVQPVGSPLSLECTVEGTSNPNLYWYRQAAGRGLQLLFYSVGIGQISSEVPQNLSASRPQDRQFILSSKKLLLSDSGFYLCAWSKAGWSGGPGYYEQYFGPGTRLTVT.

The sample holds many counts of this clonotype. Here the CDR3 reads CASGQQGYNEQFF. The DNA for the CDR3 is TGTGCCAGCGGTCAACAGGGGTACAATGAGCAGTTCTTC. The chain employs TRBV12-3 or TRBV12-4 and TRBJ2-1; 7 nucleotides match TRBD1. The CDR3 is 13 residues long. The trim removed 8 bases at V and 4 bases at J, leaving 5 bases unmatched.

This clonotype has only a few counts. The rearrangement joins TRBV5-4 to TRBJ2-4; no clear D gene. The CDR3 loop spans 13 amino acids. From germline, CDR1 is SGHNT and CDR2 YYREEE (reference sequence). V lost 4 bases to trimming and J lost 7 bases, with 12 bases between them. CDR3 bases: TGTGCCAGCAGCGTATACAACAGTAACATTCAGTACTTC. Translation: CASSVYNSNIQYF.

The CDR3, as DNA: TGTGCCAGCAGTGAAAGGACTAGCGGGGATAGCACAGATACGCAGTATTTT. The encoded protein is CASSERTSGDSTDTQYF. The V call is TRBV2, the J call TRBJ2-3; 12 bases line up with TRBD2. This CDR3 is built from 17 residues. J was trimmed by 0 bases and V by 2 bases; bases with no gene match: 3. Germline V CDR1 and CDR2: SNHLY, FYNNEI.

The chain recombines TRBV6-2 or TRBV6-3 with TRBJ2-2, with D maybe TRBD1 (6 bases). The V end was cut by 6 bases, the J end by 4 bases, with 18 bases between. CDR1 is MNHEY and CDR2 is SVGEGT in the germline V gene. The CDR3 totals 16 residues. This chain's CDR3 is CASSSPGQLGTGELFF. The CDR3 DNA reads TGTGCCAGCAGCTCTCCGGGACAATTGGGCACCGGGGAGCTGTTTTTT.